The clone carrying this TCR beta chain has only one observation. Antigen unknown. V was cut by 3 bases and J by 0 bases, with 12 bases left in between. This CDR3 contains 16 residues. Germline lookup yields CDR1 LNHNV and CDR2 YYDKDF (reference sequence). Described time point: week 23, last vaccination. Vaccinated patients received 300 ug of mutant IDH1 20-mer peptide per dose, with topical imiquimod. The data stem from a study of a mutant IDH1 vaccine in newly diagnosed glioma. The wider study: Initiation of the vaccine course occurred 4-6 weeks after radiotherapy alone, or alongside temozolomide cycles. Those enrolled had earlier been treated with radiotherapy, temozolomide, or both, mostly both. Whole-study findings and limits: Patients mounted vaccine-induced immune responses in roughly 93% of cases. Pseudoprogression seemingly bore no relation to changes in top peripheral T cell clonotypes.

Sequencing used immunoSEQ multiplex PCR; TCRdb keeps in-frame clones, though not all of them. Of tens of thousands of clones listed, 75% to 90% are singletons. The chain employs TRBV15 and TRBJ1-5; perhaps TRBD1 as D (6 bases). This specimen was PBMCs, taken from a glioma patient whose treatment included an IDH1 peptide vaccine. This receptor was identified in a middle-aged man with glioma. The CDR3 sequence is CATSSFRGFSNQPQHF. Written as DNA, the CDR3 is TGTGCCACCAGCAGTTTTAGGGGGTTTAGCAATCAGCCCCAGCATTTT.